The text below deals with one T cell receptor beta chain. What it recognizes is unknown. Germline CDR1 reads KGHDR; CDR2 reads SFDVKD. This CDR3 is built from 14 residues. V shed 3 bases, J shed 8 bases, and the junction held 3 bases outside the gene matches. TCRdb's table, derived via immunoSEQ multiplex PCR, lists solely in-frame clones and lacks some. The sample contains about 110,000 clones, about nine tenths of which appear only once. This sample is drawn from a study of T cell responses to AZD1222 COVID-19 vaccine. Study-wide findings and caveats: Every sample of the repertoires postdated the peak T cell response.

The chain uses TRBV24-1 and TRBJ2-1; TRBD1 aligns across 10 bases. The sample was peripheral blood, taken on day 0 of AZD1222 vaccination. The clonotype was recovered from an adult in good health. The CDR3 DNA reads as TGTGCCACCAGTGATATGACAGGGGGCGATGAGCAGTTCTTC. The encoded protein is CATSDMTGGDEQFF.